This T cell receptor (beta chain) appears in the sequencing data of a study of blood T cell repertoires in COVID-19. The data were produced by immunoSEQ multiplex PCR, yet TCRdb's version contains in-frame clones alone and is incomplete. The table has around 150,000 clones, approximately 78% seen once. Trimming took 8 bases from V and 11 from J, leaving 19 bases between them. CDR1 and CDR2 from the germline V gene are MNHEY and SVGEGT. This CDR3 is 13 amino acids long. This clone was picked up one time. V usage is TRBV6-2 or TRBV6-3 and J usage is TRBJ1-5; no firm D call. The sample consisted of peripheral blood. The sequence was collected from a man aged 60 to 75 who had recovered from COVID-19. The CDR3 is CASRQAVAITQHF. The CDR3 region has the DNA TGTGCCAGCCGCCAGGCGGTCGCAATAACCCAGCATTTT.